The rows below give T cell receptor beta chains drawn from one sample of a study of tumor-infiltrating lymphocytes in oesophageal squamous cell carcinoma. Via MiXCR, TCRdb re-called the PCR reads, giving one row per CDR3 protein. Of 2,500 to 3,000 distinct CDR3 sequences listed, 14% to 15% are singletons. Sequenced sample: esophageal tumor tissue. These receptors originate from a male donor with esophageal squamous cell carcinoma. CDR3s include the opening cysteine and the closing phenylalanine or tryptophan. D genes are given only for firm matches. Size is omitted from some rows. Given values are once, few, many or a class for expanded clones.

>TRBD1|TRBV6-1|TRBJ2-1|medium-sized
CASRKAGTGVLNEQFF
TGTGCCAGCAGGAAGGCCGGGACAGGGGTTCTCAATGAGCAGTTCTTC
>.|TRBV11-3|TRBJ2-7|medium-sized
CASSLGTTNEQYF
TGTGCCAGCAGCTTGGGGACAACAAACGAGCAGTACTTC
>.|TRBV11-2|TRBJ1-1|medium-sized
CASSPSGDEAFF
TGTGCCAGCAGTCCATCGGGGGATGAAGCTTTCTTT
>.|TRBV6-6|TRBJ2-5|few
CASVADLYDEQYF
TGTGCCAGCGTTGCAGACCTATACGATGAGCAGTACTTC
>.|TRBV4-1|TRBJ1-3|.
CASSQETGGNTIYF
TGCGCCAGCAGCCAAGAGACGGGAGGAAACACCATATATTTT
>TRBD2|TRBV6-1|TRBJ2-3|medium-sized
CASRFSGGAPDTQYF
TGTGCCAGCAGGTTTAGCGGGGGGGCTCCAGATACGCAGTATTTT
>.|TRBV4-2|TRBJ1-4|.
CASSQDTGTGNEKLFF
TGTGCCAGCAGCCAAGATACGGGGACCGGTAATGAAAAACTGTTTTTT
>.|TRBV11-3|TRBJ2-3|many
CASSSFLSGRDTQYF
TGTGCCAGCAGCTCATTCCTTTCGGGACGGGATACGCAGTATTTT
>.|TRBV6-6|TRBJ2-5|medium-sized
CASSYEAGALRETQYF
TGTGCCAGCAGTTACGAGGCGGGGGCCCTCAGGGAGACCCAGTACTTC
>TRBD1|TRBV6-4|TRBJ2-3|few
CASSDSRGRDRASGELYF
TGTGCCAGCAGTGACTCGCGTGGTCGGGACAGGGCGTCCGGGGAGCTGTATTTT
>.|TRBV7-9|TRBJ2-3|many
CASSLVLGLGGNTGELYF
TGTGCCAGCAGCTTAGTCCTCGGCCTTGGGGGAAACACCGGGGAGCTGTATTTT
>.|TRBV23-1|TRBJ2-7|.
CASSQTGSRSYEQYF
TGCGCCAGCAGTCAAACCGGATCCCGCTCCTACGAGCAGTACTTC
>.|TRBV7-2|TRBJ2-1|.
CASRPEGPSYNEQFF
TGTGCCAGCAGGCCGGAAGGGCCGAGCTACAATGAGCAGTTCTTC
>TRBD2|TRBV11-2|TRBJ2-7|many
CASSIGLAAEQYF
TGTGCCAGCAGCATCGGACTAGCAGCCGAGCAGTACTTC
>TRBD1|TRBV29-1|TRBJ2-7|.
CSVWGTGRYEQYF
TGCAGCGTTTGGGGGACAGGGAGATACGAGCAGTACTTC
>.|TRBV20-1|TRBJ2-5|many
CSARPAGETQYF
TGCAGTGCTAGACCAGCAGGGGAGACCCAGTACTTC
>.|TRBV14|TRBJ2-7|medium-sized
CASSQSSRFHEQYF
TGTGCCAGCAGCCAATCCTCGCGGTTCCACGAGCAGTACTTC
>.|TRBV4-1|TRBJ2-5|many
CASSQDSQETQYF
TGCGCCAGCAGCCAAGACTCGCAAGAGACCCAGTACTTC
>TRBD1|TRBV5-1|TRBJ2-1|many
CASSLGQGAGKQFF
TGCGCCAGCAGCTTAGGACAGGGGGCAGGGAAGCAGTTCTTC
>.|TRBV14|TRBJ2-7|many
CASSQDGSVFLYEQYF
TGTGCCAGCAGCCAAGACGGATCAGTCTTTCTCTACGAGCAGTACTTC
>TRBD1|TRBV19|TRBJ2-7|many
CASRGDRAANEGPLHF
TGTGCCAGTAGAGGGGACAGGGCCGCCAATGAGGGACCCCTCCACTTC
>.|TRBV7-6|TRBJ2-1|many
CASRESVSIYNEQFF
TGTGCCAGCAGGGAAAGCGTATCGATCTACAATGAGCAGTTCTTC
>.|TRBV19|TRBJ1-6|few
CASRVNNSPLHF
TGTGCCAGTAGGGTGAATAATTCACCCCTCCACTTT
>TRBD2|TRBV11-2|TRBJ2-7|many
CASSLSLLAGVPSSYNEQYF
TGTGCCAGCAGCTTAAGCTTACTAGCGGGGGTCCCGAGCTCCTACAATGAGCAGTACTTC
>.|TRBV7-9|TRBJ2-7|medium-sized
CASSLVGGDEQYF
TGTGCCAGCAGCTTAGTAGGGGGGGACGAGCAGTACTTC
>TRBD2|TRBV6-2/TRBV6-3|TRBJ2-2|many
CASSYTSGGQTGELFF
TGTGCCAGCAGTTATACAAGCGGGGGCCAAACCGGGGAGCTGTTTTTT
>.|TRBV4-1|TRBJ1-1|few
CASSLGGGYSVEAFF
TGCGCCAGCAGCCTCGGGGGGGGCTATAGCGTTGAAGCTTTCTTT
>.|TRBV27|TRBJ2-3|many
CASSFAGPDTQYF
TGTGCCAGCAGTTTCGCAGGGCCGGATACGCAGTATTTT
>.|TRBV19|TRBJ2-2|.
CASSSPTGTYTGELFF
TGTGCCAGTAGTTCCCCGACCGGGACCTACACCGGGGAGCTGTTTTTT
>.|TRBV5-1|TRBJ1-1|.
CASSFVGPGTDAFF
TGCGCCAGCAGCTTCGTGGGCCCGGGGACTGATGCTTTCTTT
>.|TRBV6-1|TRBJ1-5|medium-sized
CASSETESQPQHF
TGTGCCAGCAGTGAGACAGAGAGTCAGCCCCAGCATTTT
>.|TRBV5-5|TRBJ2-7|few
CASSLTTRNYEQYF
TGTGCCAGCAGCTTGACGACCAGGAACTACGAGCAGTACTTC
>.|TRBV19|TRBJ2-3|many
CASSGGRTDTQYF
TGTGCCAGTAGCGGGGGGCGCACAGATACGCAGTATTTT